These 30 T cell receptor beta chains were sequenced from one sample in a study of blood T cells in healthy people across ages. The authors ran a second PCR of roughly 6 to 12 cycles using a sample-barcoded 5' primer and a J-beta primer mix. TCRdb passed the 5' RACE reads through MiXCR, listing each CDR3 protein once. The sample shows about 900,000 distinct CDR3 sequences, under 80% of them seen only once. Sequencing used blood. Receptors were obtained from a young man in good health.

With respect to this clonotype: Germline is not matched at one junction end, which may reflect a read error. This chain's CDR3 is CVSSRGSGGYGEQFF. Written as DNA, the CDR3 is TGTGTCAGCAGCAGAGGCAGCGGGGGGTACGGTGAGCAGTTCTTC. This sequence joins TRBV7-9 and TRBJ2-1, with 9 bases identical to TRBD2. In germline, CDR1 is SEHNR, CDR2 FQNEAQ (reference sequence). The CDR3 loop spans 15 amino acids.

The rearrangement uses TRBV5-1 and TRBJ1-1, with D possibly being TRBD1 (5 bases). The CDR3 totals 16 residues. Trimming shortened V by 4 bases and J by 5 bases, and 21 bases separated the two germline ends. Germline CDR1 is SGHRS and CDR2 is YFSETQ. The CDR3 is CASSERVQVENTEAFF. CDR3 bases: TGCGCCAGCAGCGAAAGAGTACAGGTGGAGAATACTGAAGCTTTCTTT.

The V call is TRBV6-6, the J call TRBJ2-1, with D possibly matching TRBD1 (6 bases). Germline-derived CDR1 and CDR2 are MNHNY and SVGAGI (reference sequence). V lost 6 bases and J lost 7, with 13 bases in between. The CDR3 runs to 13 residues. CDR3 DNA sequence: TGTGCCAGCAGGTTGGACAGTCCTAATGAGCAGTTCTTC. Its protein product is CASRLDSPNEQFF.

The chain combines TRBV5-1 with TRBJ2-7; a weak D match, TRBD1 (7 bases). Trimming removed 3 bases from V and 4 bases from J, with 17 bases in between. CDR3 size: 15 residues. From germline, CDR1 is SGHRS and CDR2 YFSETQ. The CDR3 region is CASSSAAGQPYEQYF. CDR3 coding DNA: TGCGCCAGCAGCTCAGCTGCGGGACAGCCATACGAGCAGTACTTC.

V and J are TRBV6-5 and TRBJ2-1; D is unclear. CDR3 length equals 16 residues. Germline V gene sequence: CDR1 MNHEY, CDR2 SVGAGI. V gave up 2 bases and J gave up 2 bases, with 13 bases separating them. The CDR3 here is CASSYHRDSTYNEQFF. The CDR3 DNA sequence: TGTGCCAGCAGTTACCACCGAGACTCAACCTACAATGAGCAGTTCTTC.

The J gene is TRBJ2-3, the V gene TRBV5-1; D is ambiguous. The CDR3 is 13 residues long. Per germline, CDR1 SGHRS and CDR2 YFSETQ. Trimming removed 4 bases from V and 10 bases from J, with 16 bases in between. The CDR3 region has the DNA TGCGCCAGCAGCCCCCTGGAAGGTTTTTCGCAGTATTTT. Protein sequence: CASSPLEGFSQYF.

This clonotype was counted once. An end of the junction does not agree with germline; a read error may underlie this. The V and J genes are TRBV27 and TRBJ2-1; tentatively, D is TRBD1 (6 bases). This CDR3 comprises 14 residues. Germline CDR1 and CDR2: MNHEY and SMNVEV (reference sequence). The CDR3 protein is CVSSSPGQSNEQFF. For the CDR3, the DNA is TGTGTCAGCAGTTCTCCTGGACAGTCCAATGAGCAGTTCTTC.

The gene calls are TRBV6-2 or TRBV6-3 and TRBJ1-2; D gene uncertain. Germline CDR1 is MNHEY and CDR2 is SVGEGT. The V gene lost 7 bases and the J gene lost 5 bases, with 17 bases spanning the gap. The CDR3 contains 14 residues. The CDR3 DNA sequence: TGTGCCAGCAACACATACATCTACACATATGGCTACACCTTC. It translates to CASNTYIYTYGYTF.

This chain connects TRBV6-6 to TRBJ1-6, with 7 bases aligning to TRBD1. Looked up from germline, CDR1 is MNHNY and CDR2 is SVGAGI (reference sequence). Trimming removed 7 bases from V and 7 bases from J; junction bases left unmatched: 7. The CDR3 runs 14 residues. In DNA form, the CDR3 reads TGTGCCAGCACCGACAGGGCCCAAAATTCACCCCTCCACTTT. Its protein product is CASTDRAQNSPLHF.

In nucleotides, the CDR3 is TGTGCCAGCAGCCAAGAGGGGGGTAGGAGCTCCTACAATGAGCAGTTCTTC. It encodes CASSQEGGRSSYNEQFF. The chain employs TRBV4-2 and TRBJ2-1; TRBD2 might be the D (6 bases). V was cut by 0 bases and J by 0 bases, with 12 bases left in between. In germline, CDR1 is LGHNA, CDR2 YNFKEQ. The CDR3 spans 17 residues.

V usage is TRBV12-3 or TRBV12-4 and J usage is TRBJ1-1, with D tentatively TRBD1 (6 bases). V was trimmed by 6 bases and J by 3 bases, leaving 11 bases between them. The CDR3 consists of 13 residues. The CDR3 spells CASRPGGYTEAFF. CDR3 DNA sequence: TGTGCCAGCAGGCCCGGGGGCTACACTGAAGCTTTCTTT.

The chain carries TRBV9 and TRBJ2-7, with 14 positions matching TRBD2. Germline V lookup: CDR1 SGDLS, CDR2 YYNGEE. The V gene end was trimmed by 5 bases and the J gene end by 3 bases; junction bases not matched to a gene: 10. This CDR3 has 17 amino acids. The CDR3 reads CASSPFGTSGGLYEQYF. The CDR3 DNA reads as TGTGCCAGCAGTCCCTTTGGGACTAGCGGGGGCCTCTACGAGCAGTACTTC.

This clonotype was seen a few times. This chain joins TRBV14 and TRBJ1-6, with TRBD1 as a possible D gene (6 bases). There are 14 residues in the CDR3. Trimming took 2 bases from V and 6 from J, leaving 8 bases between them. Germline V gene lookup returns CDR1 SGHDN and CDR2 FVKESK. The CDR3 bases are TGTGCCAGCAGCCAATGGACAGCTAATTCACCCCTCCACTTT. It is translated as CASSQWTANSPLHF.

This sequence joins TRBV27 and TRBJ2-2; D remains ambiguous. Between the trimmed V and J ends, which lost 7 bases and 9 bases, there was a span of 12 bases. This CDR3 has 12 residues. Germline V CDR1 and CDR2: MNHEY, SMNVEV (reference sequence). CDR3 sequence reads: CASTTTGRELFF. DNA for the CDR3: TGTGCCAGCACCACGACCGGCAGGGAGCTGTTTTTT.

The chain carries TRBV2 and TRBJ2-7, with D possibly TRBD2 on 7 matching bases. This CDR3 is 17 amino acids long. Per the germline V gene, CDR1 is SNHLY and CDR2 is FYNNEI. V was shortened by 4 bases and J by 2 bases, with 21 bases between the two germline ends. The CDR3 is CASSGGGGANLPYEQYF. DNA of the CDR3: TGTGCCAGCAGTGGAGGTGGGGGGGCGAATCTACCCTACGAGCAGTACTTC.

The V and J genes are TRBV15 and TRBJ2-2; TRBD1 aligns across 8 bases. This CDR3 has 16 residues. Losses at the gene ends were 0 bases for V and 8 bases for J; bases not matched to a gene: 8. Germline V lookup: CDR1 LNHNV, CDR2 YYDKDF (reference sequence). The CDR3 DNA sequence: TGTGCCACCAGCAGAGATATGGACAGGGATACAGGGGAGCTGTTTTTT. It codes for CATSRDMDRDTGELFF.

This chain's CDR3 is CASSEARGAHSPLHF. CDR3 nucleotides: TGTGCCAGCAGTGAAGCTAGGGGCGCTCATTCACCCCTCCACTTT. V usage is TRBV6-1 and J usage is TRBJ1-6, with a weak D call TRBD1 (5 bases). CDR1 MNHNS and CDR2 SASEGT come from the germline V gene. Trimming removed 0 bases at V and 8 bases at J, with 11 bases between. The CDR3 covers 15 residues.

The CDR3 loop is CASNDRGREETQYF. Written as DNA, the CDR3 is TGTGCCAGCAATGACAGGGGGCGCGAGGAGACCCAGTACTTC. The chain is built from TRBV6-2 or TRBV6-3 and TRBJ2-5; 10 bases map to TRBD1. V trimming: 7 bases; J trimming: 5 bases; junction bases outside the gene matches: 7. In germline, CDR1 is MNHEY, CDR2 SVGEGT. The CDR3 covers 14 residues.

The chain combines TRBV18 with TRBJ2-3, with D uncertain. The germline V gene has CDR1 KGHSH and CDR2 LQKENI. CDR3 length equals 13 residues. Trimming took off 2 bases at V and 6 bases at J, with 9 bases between the two ends. In DNA form, the CDR3 reads TGTGCCAGCTCACCAAACGATAGGGATACGCAGTATTTT. Protein: CASSPNDRDTQYF.

The V call is TRBV7-8, the J call TRBJ2-1; either TRBD1 or TRBD2 may fit D (7 bases each). Germline V gene sequence: CDR1 SGHVS, CDR2 FQNEAQ. Trimming took 4 bases from V and 8 from J, leaving 15 bases between them. The CDR3 length is 14 residues. The CDR3 DNA follows: TGTGCCAGCAGCTCAGCGTCAGGGGGGGATGAGCAGTTCTTC. Protein: CASSSASGGDEQFF.

The chain couples TRBV20-1 to TRBJ2-5, with 8 bases identical to TRBD2. V was pared by 0 bases and J by 1 base, with 4 bases of the junction left unmatched. The germline V gene encodes CDR1 DFQATT and CDR2 SNEGSKA (reference sequence). This CDR3 comprises 15 residues. The CDR3 DNA sequence: TGCAGTGCTAGAGATGAACTAGCGGTCCAAGAGACCCAGTACTTC. This encodes CSARDELAVQETQYF.

This sequence joins TRBV7-2 and TRBJ1-5; maybe TRBD1 (6 bases). Germline V CDR1 and CDR2: SGHTA, FQGNSA. Deletions cut 1 base from V and 9 bases from J, with 10 bases between. This CDR3 is built from 13 residues. The CDR3 DNA is TGTGCCAGCAGCTTAGGGGACACCGCGCCCCAGCATTTT. It specifies CASSLGDTAPQHF.

The chain recombines TRBV2 with TRBJ2-1; D unresolved. CDR1 and CDR2 from the germline V gene are SNHLY and FYNNEI. The CDR3 sequence is 12 residues long. V was pared by 2 bases and J by 6 bases, with 5 bases between. The CDR3 protein is CASSEPGNEQFF. CDR3 bases: TGTGCCAGCAGTGAACCAGGCAATGAGCAGTTCTTC. Looking up the rest from reference TRBV2 and TRBJ2-1 gives the full variable domain: EPEVTQTPSHQVTQMGQEVILRCVPISNHLYFYWYRQILGQKVEFLVSFYNNEISEKSEIFDDQFSVERPDGSNFTLKIRSTKLEDSAMYFCASSEPGNEQFFGPGTRLTVL.

This chain's CDR3 is CASSLSTGGKNIQYF. As DNA, the CDR3 is TGTGCCAGCAGTTTAAGTACCGGAGGCAAAAACATTCAGTACTTC. V gene TRBV27 combines with J gene TRBJ2-4, with a tentative D call TRBD2 (5 bases). Between the trimmed V and J ends, which lost 2 bases and 3 bases, there was a span of 11 bases. The CDR3 loop spans 15 amino acids. Looked up from germline, CDR1 is MNHEY and CDR2 is SMNVEV (reference sequence).

V gene TRBV4-3 combines with J gene TRBJ2-7, with 11 bases fitting TRBD1. The closer fit of TRBJ2-5 to the DNA end suggests the J call may be wrong. Germline CDR1 is LGHNA and CDR2 is YSLEER. This CDR3 contains 18 residues. CDR3 region: CASSQGLGQGALDETQYF. As DNA, the CDR3 is TGCGCCAGCAGCCAAGGCCTAGGACAGGGGGCTCTTGATGAGACCCAGTACTTC.

This rearrangement joins TRBV3-1 to TRBJ1-6; possibly TRBD1 for D (6 bases). The V end was cut by 1 base, the J end by 3 bases, with 10 bases between. Germline CDR1 and CDR2: LGHDT and YNNKEL (reference sequence). This CDR3 region has 16 residues. The CDR3 sequence is CASSQGTALYNSPLHF. The DNA for the CDR3 is TGTGCCAGCAGCCAAGGGACAGCGCTCTATAATTCACCCCTCCACTTT.

The genes are TRBV5-1 and TRBJ2-7; 9 bases match TRBD1. Germline V gene lookup returns CDR1 SGHRS and CDR2 YFSETQ. The junction had 10 bases not matched to a gene; V was cut back by 3 bases and J by 0 bases. The CDR3 consists of 17 residues. CDR3 DNA sequence: TGCGCCAGCAGCTGGTGGACAGGGGTGGAAAGCTCCTACGAGCAGTACTTC. Its translation is CASSWWTGVESSYEQYF.

This clonotype has a single count. The chain is built from TRBV6-6 and TRBJ1-2; D gene uncertain. The CDR3 consists of 13 residues. Germline V gene sequence: CDR1 MNHNY, CDR2 SVGAGI (reference sequence). With 0 bases removed from V and 6 bases from J, the gap between germline ends came to 8 bases. Here the CDR3 reads CASSYSLPNGYTF. The CDR3 DNA sequence: TGTGCCAGCAGTTACTCGTTACCGAATGGCTACACCTTC.

This chain uses TRBV6-5 with TRBJ2-3; 7 bases are shared with TRBD1. Unmatched junction bases numbered 4, after V lost 3 bases and J lost 1 base. Germline V gene lookup returns CDR1 MNHEY and CDR2 SVGAGI. This CDR3 comprises 15 residues. This CDR3 reads CASSYGTVRTDTQYF. CDR3 sequence (DNA): TGTGCCAGCAGTTATGGGACAGTTCGCACAGATACGCAGTATTTT.

The chain uses TRBV5-6 and TRBJ2-5; 14 bases line up with TRBD2. The V and J ends lost 4 bases and 6 bases, in that order; junction bases with no gene match: 11. From germline, CDR1 is SGHDT and CDR2 YYEEEE. The CDR3 spans 17 residues. The CDR3 sequence is CASSPTTSGGALKTQYF. The DNA of the CDR3 is TGTGCCAGCAGCCCGACGACTAGCGGGGGGGCCTTAAAGACCCAGTACTTC.